Below are 2 T cell receptor beta chains sequenced from a single sample in a study of cytomegalovirus exposure and HLA in healthy donors. This PCR relied on a set of 60 Vbeta primers and 13 Jbeta primers. Sequencing was performed with immunoSEQ multiplex PCR; in TCRdb, only in-frame clones are kept and a portion is missing. This sample has about 180,000 clones, with around 77% found just once. Sequencing input: PBMCs. Every receptor here comes from a man in his 60s in good health and CMV-seronegative.

This clone appeared a single time. The V gene is TRBV5-1, the J gene TRBJ2-5, with TRBD1 matching 7 bases. The CDR3 totals 14 residues. The ends lost 3 bases at V and 1 base at J; junction bases unmatched: 3. From germline, CDR1 is SGHRS and CDR2 YFSETQ. The CDR3 loop is CASSSDRSQETQYF. CDR3 DNA sequence: TGCGCCAGCAGCTCGGACAGGAGCCAAGAGACCCAGTACTTC.

The chain carries TRBV5-1 and TRBJ2-5; tentative D call: TRBD1 (5 bases). This CDR3 spans 12 amino acids. The germline V gene has CDR1 SGHRS and CDR2 YFSETQ. V shed 4 bases and J shed 5 bases, with 9 bases lying between them. This chain's CDR3 is CASSPGIETQYF. The DNA for the CDR3 is TGCGCCAGCAGCCCAGGGATCGAGACCCAGTACTTC.